The present entry profiles one T cell receptor (beta chain) with its context. This clone has a single count. Which antigen it targets is not known. Base quality data are lacking; no much larger clone is found one base away. To sequence the TCRbeta CDR3 region, genomic DNA was isolated from the sorted cells. TCRbeta CDR3 regions were sequenced using the immunoSEQ Assay. What TCRdb holds here is the immuneACCESS table cut down to in-frame rearrangements. Part of the clones is not present; checked against another copy, under half of the missing clones reflect an unresolved V gene, and the others are unexplained. Within this sample are around 69,000 clones, with around 91% of them counted one time only. The top ten clonotypes cover roughly 6% of the sample. This sample is drawn from a study of OX40 agonist ivuxolimab in advanced cancers. As for the study more broadly: Ivuxolimab was a fully human IgG2 agonistic monoclonal antibody targeting the costimulatory receptor OX40 (CD134). Intravenous ivuxolimab was administered to patients every 2 weeks at six dose levels: 0.01, 0.1, 0.3, 1.5, 3 and 10 mg/kg. Of the approximately 50 patients in dose escalation, some 20 had hepatocellular carcinoma, about 15 had melanoma, 9 had renal cell carcinoma and 9 had head and neck cancer. In the dose-escalation cohort, nearly 85% of patients were male, and the mean age was 60 years with a range of roughly 23 to 79. Patients were allowed to have had prior anti-PD-1, anti-PD-L1 or anti-CTLA-4 therapy, and more than 35% of the dose-escalation patients had been treated with checkpoint inhibitors. Partial responses were achieved by three dose-escalation patients, of whom one had hepatocellular carcinoma and two had cutaneous melanoma. Peripheral TCRbeta sequencing was intended to test whether TCR sequence diversity was altered and clonal T-cell expansion was caused by ivuxolimab. The paper describes the monotherapy dose-escalation part (N = 52 patients) of the phase I trial of ivuxolimab.

Findings and caveats that apply to the study as a whole: Low levels of normalized T-cell clonal expansion were also seen in some patients who did not respond. In the 0.1-3.0 mg/kg groups, partial responders were among the patients with the lowest normalized peripheral clonal expansion, particularly in CD8+ T cells. After ivuxolimab, CD8+ T cells had more expanded clones than CD4+ T cells on average. At doses of 0.1 to 3.0 mg/kg, clonal expansion of both CD4+ and CD8+ blood T cells was observed from baseline to week 6. The antigen specificity of the clonally expanded peripheral T cells was not determined.

The germline V gene encodes CDR1 LNHDA and CDR2 SQIVND (reference sequence). From cysteine to phenylalanine, the CDR3 is 18 amino acids long. CDR3 DNA is the only sequence kept; it has 54 bases, read in frame from the first base. Compared with germline, V lacks 0 bases and J lacks 0 bases; bases without a gene match: 10. Patients with a history of autoimmune disease or receiving systemic immunosuppression were excluded from the trial. In every dose cohort, peripheral blood was drawn for TCR sequencing at baseline, cycle 4 day 1, and cycle 7 day 1. Samples came from an open-label, multicenter, first-in-human phase I dose-escalation trial of ivuxolimab. Adults with locally advanced or metastatic melanoma, renal cell, hepatocellular, or head and neck squamous cell carcinoma were enrolled in the trial. Before TCR sequencing, CD4+ and CD8+ T cells were separately sorted from peripheral blood.

The TCR sequence derives from an adult with an advanced solid tumor such as melanoma, head and neck, liver or kidney cancer. The chain is encoded by TRBV19 joined to TRBJ1-2; 7 bases in between match TRBD1. Sequencing was performed on CD4+ or CD8+ T cells sorted from blood, taken in a trial of the OX40 agonist ivuxolimab. The nucleotide sequence reads as follows: TGTGCCAGTAGTATAGATCGGGACAGCCCTTATTCTAACTATGGCTACACCTTC. Its protein product is CASSIDRDSPYSNYGYTF.